This T cell receptor beta chain was recovered during a study of blood T cells in healthy people across ages. This clonotype was seen more than once but under ten times. The CDR3 covers 13 residues. CDR1 SNHLY and CDR2 FYNNEI come from the germline V gene. Unmatched junction bases numbered 2, after V lost 6 bases and J lost 6 bases. PCR was performed a second time for roughly 6 to 12 cycles using a sample-barcoded 5' primer and a J-beta primer mix. TCRdb re-analysed the 5' RACE reads in MiXCR, keeping a single row per CDR3 protein. The sample has 1,500,000 or so distinct CDR3 sequences; approximately 43% are singletons.

V is TRBV2 and J is TRBJ1-2; the match to TRBD1 covers 12 bases. The source of this sequence is a woman in her late teens or twenties in good health. Material for sequencing was blood. This CDR3 is CASRRDRGHGYTF. CDR3 sequence (DNA): TGTGCCAGCAGGAGGGACAGGGGGCATGGCTACACCTTC.